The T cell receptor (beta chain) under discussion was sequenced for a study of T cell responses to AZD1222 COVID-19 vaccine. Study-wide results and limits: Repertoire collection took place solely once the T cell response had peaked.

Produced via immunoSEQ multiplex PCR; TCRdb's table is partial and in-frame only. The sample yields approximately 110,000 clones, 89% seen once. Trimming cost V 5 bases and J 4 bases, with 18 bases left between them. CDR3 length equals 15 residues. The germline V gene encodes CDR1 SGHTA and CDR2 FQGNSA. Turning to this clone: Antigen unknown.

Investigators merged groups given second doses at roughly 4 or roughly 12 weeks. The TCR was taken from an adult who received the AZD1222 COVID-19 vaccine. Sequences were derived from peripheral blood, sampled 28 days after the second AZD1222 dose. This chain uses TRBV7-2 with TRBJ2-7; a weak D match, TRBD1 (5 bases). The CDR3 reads CASSRSQGPQYEQYF. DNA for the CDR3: TGTGCCAGCAGCCGGAGCCAGGGTCCCCAGTACGAGCAGTACTTC.